The sample holds one count of the clone carrying this TCR beta chain. The data originate from a study of shared clonotypes between healthy human individuals. Overall study context: With ages of 18 to 49, the donors were two women and a few men.

The material for each subset, its genomic DNA, was split evenly across several immunoSEQ plates. Profiled with immunoSEQ multiplex PCR; TCRdb holds only in-frame clones, not every one. The sample yields a few hundred thousand clones, roughly 72% seen once. Germline-derived CDR1 and CDR2 are SGHAT and FQNNGV. The CDR3 runs 15 residues. Trimming pared 2 bases from V and 2 bases from J, leaving 12 bases between. Participating donors were healthy, HIV-negative adults free of recent acute infections or vaccinations. Only Caucasian adults living in Nashville, Tennessee made up the donor group. Material for sequencing was PBMCs. This chain connects TRBV11-2 to TRBJ2-5; the D gene is possibly TRBD1 (7 bases). The sequence derives from a middle-aged woman in good health. Some clones in this sample may be carry-over from other donors' samples. The CDR3 DNA sequence: TGTGCCAGCAGCTTAAATCCAGGGGGGCAAGAGACCCAGTACTTC. Amino acids: CASSLNPGGQETQYF.